This T cell receptor beta chain derives from a study of identical twins. The study's findings and limits: Alpha sequences that were out-of-frame and twin-shared showed an excess of low generation probability. Fewer insertions characterized abundant cord blood beta clonotypes, whereas memory repertoires showed none. Sharing of beta out-of-frame sequences by twins showed a weaker excess.

TCRdb re-analysed the 5' RACE reads in MiXCR, keeping a single row per CDR3 protein. The data hold around 960,000 distinct CDR3 sequences, with 12% observed a single time. About this clonotype itself: Its antigen is still unknown.

Between the trimmed V and J ends, which lost 2 bases and 10 bases, there was a span of 15 bases. Germline CDR1 and CDR2: KGHSH and LQKENI. The CDR3 covers 14 residues. This sample also belongs to another study, concerning yellow fever vaccine responses in identical twins. According to that study: Vaccine T cell responses of twins reportedly seemed partly convergent and partly personalized.

This sequence originates from a woman aged 18 to 35 in good health. Material for sequencing was PBMCs. This chain links TRBV18 with TRBJ2-1, with D tentatively TRBD1 (5 bases). This CDR3 reads CASSPSGIPAEQFF. The CDR3, as DNA: TGTGCCAGCTCACCATCAGGGATACCTGCCGAGCAGTTCTTC.